This paragraph covers one TCR beta chain sequence. There is no known antigen for this receptor. Within one base of it there is no much larger clone, and no base qualities were kept. The time point label corresponds to: baseline before first vaccination. The vaccinee samples were drawn from two UK trials, COV001 and COV002, one of which was a single-blind randomized controlled phase 2/3 trial testing AZD1222 (ChAdOx1 nCoV-19) in healthy adults. For TCRbeta chain sequencing, PBMC samples were collected from trial participants at day 0 and at day 28 after the second dose. The data were obtained in a study of T cell responses to AZD1222 COVID-19 vaccine listed by TCRdb under 2021. In terms of the full investigation: Because spike-specific TCR depth and breadth did not differ between the two schedules, AZD1222 recipients who got a second dose at roughly 4 weeks were pooled with those who got a second dose at roughly 12 weeks. A total of around 240 trial participants underwent TCR sequencing, of whom 207 had received two doses of AZD1222 and approximately 25 had received two doses of the MenACWY control vaccine. Enrollment into the trials was organized by age into subgroups of 18-55, 56-69 and 70-plus years, and those subgroups contained approximately 150, 30 and 60 TCR-sequenced participants, respectively.

Trimming takes 5 bases from V and 10 bases from J, and the germline ends sit 18 bases apart. The CDR3 sequence holds 14 residues, the cysteine and phenylalanine included. The CDR3 DNA has 42 bases and is translated from base 1. CDR1 and CDR2, looked up from the germline V gene (reference sequence), are SEHNR and FQNEAQ. Points the paper makes about the study in general: Because no samples from the day 14 peak response were available, repertoires could be characterized only after the peak T cell response. Participants were mostly white British and included more females than males, and it was suggested by the authors that clonal diversity may have been underestimated. Epitopes outside the regions mutated in the B.1.351 and B.1.1.7 variants were reportedly recognized by nearly half of the unique spike-specific TCRs. Spike-specific TCR breadth and depth rose significantly after two AZD1222 doses compared with day 0 and with MenACWY recipients. The vaccine-associated CD4 TCRs covered the entire spike protein, and the dominant responses fell in regions 160-218 and 743-854. Only six AZD1222 recipients were SARS-CoV-2 seropositive at baseline, limiting conclusions about previously exposed vaccinees. The 56-69-year group was small, and its depth increase did not reach significance, likely because of low power.

The CDR3 regions of human TCRbeta chains were analyzed by immunosequencing. The study's own analysis went as follows. TCRs in the repertoires were compared against a reference library of SARS-CoV-2-specific TCRs that had been generated with the MIRA antigen-specificity platform. Breadth meant the fraction of unique TCRs that were SARS-CoV-2-associated, whereas depth meant the fraction of total T cells that were SARS-CoV-2-associated. Using the MIRA data, each spike-specific TCR was assigned both to the spike region to which the TCR was reactive and to a CD4 or CD8 class. Log10-transformed breadth and depth values were compared by one-way ANOVA with Sidak's multiple comparisons tests. TCRdb carries this immuneACCESS record with in-frame sequences only. Its versions omit some clonotypes, under half of them owing to an unresolved V gene in the studies checked, with the rest unexplained. Clone size and V and J calls were adopted from that table, with D and trimming inferred from the DNA. The sample table records 25,000 to 35,000 clones; around 78% of these occur just once. The ten largest clones capture 5.8% of the sample.

The source was peripheral blood, collected on day 0 of AZD1222 vaccination. Rearrangement joined TRBV7-9 to TRBJ2-1; no D gene call is confident. This TCR came from an adult in good health. The bases read TGTGCCAGCAGCCCAGTCCTGGACGTCGGGGAGCAGTTCTTC. It specifies CASSPVLDVGEQFF.